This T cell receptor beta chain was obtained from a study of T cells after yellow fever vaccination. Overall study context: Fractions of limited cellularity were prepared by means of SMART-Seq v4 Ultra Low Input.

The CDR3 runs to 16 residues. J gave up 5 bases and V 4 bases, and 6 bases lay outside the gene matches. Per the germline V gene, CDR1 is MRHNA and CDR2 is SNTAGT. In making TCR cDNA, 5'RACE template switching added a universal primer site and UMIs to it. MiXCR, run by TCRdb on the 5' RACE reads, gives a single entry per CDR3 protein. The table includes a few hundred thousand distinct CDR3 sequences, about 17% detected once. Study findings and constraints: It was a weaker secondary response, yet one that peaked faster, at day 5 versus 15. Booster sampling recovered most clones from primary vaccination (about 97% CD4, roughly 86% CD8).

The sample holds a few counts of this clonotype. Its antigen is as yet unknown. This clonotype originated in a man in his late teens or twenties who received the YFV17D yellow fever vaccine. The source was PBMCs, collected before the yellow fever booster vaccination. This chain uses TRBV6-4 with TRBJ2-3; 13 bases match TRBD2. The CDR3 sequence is CASSATSGGALDTQYF. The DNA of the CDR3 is TGTGCCAGCAGTGCCACTAGCGGGGGGGCCTTAGATACGCAGTATTTT.